The clone carrying this T cell receptor (beta chain) was seen ten or more times. Its antigen is as yet unknown. Authors' methods: Across clinicopathological groups, CDR3 differences served as the basis for building a distant-metastasis classifier for papillary thyroid cancer. TCRdb re-analyzed the PCR reads using MiXCR. These V and J calls are TCRdb output, not the study's own analysis. Altogether approximately 42,000 clones are present, roughly 26% being singletons, with the ten largest covering 14%. Unmatched junction bases numbered 8, after V lost 0 bases and J lost 5 bases. Germline V lookup: CDR1 SGHDT, CDR2 YYEEEE. The CDR3 has 18 amino acids. Each patient came to thyroid surgery without any prior treatment (of any kind). These data come from a study of metastatic and nonmetastatic thyroid tumors. About the study: The comparison covered peripheral blood and tumor or nodule tissue in malignant and benign thyroid patients.

Study-level points and caveats: Benign nodules reportedly had significantly lower TCR beta diversity than malignant thyroid tumors in blood and tumor.

J is TRBJ2-2 and V is TRBV5-6; 12 bases map to TRBD2. This TCR derives from a female donor with papillary thyroid cancer or a benign thyroid nodule (not recorded which). Some clones in this sample may be carry-over from other donors' samples. Source material: tumor tissue. CDR3: CASSLGGLAGPGTGELFF. The CDR3 DNA follows: TGTGCCAGCAGCTTGGGGGGACTAGCGGGCCCCGGGACCGGGGAGCTGTTTTTT.